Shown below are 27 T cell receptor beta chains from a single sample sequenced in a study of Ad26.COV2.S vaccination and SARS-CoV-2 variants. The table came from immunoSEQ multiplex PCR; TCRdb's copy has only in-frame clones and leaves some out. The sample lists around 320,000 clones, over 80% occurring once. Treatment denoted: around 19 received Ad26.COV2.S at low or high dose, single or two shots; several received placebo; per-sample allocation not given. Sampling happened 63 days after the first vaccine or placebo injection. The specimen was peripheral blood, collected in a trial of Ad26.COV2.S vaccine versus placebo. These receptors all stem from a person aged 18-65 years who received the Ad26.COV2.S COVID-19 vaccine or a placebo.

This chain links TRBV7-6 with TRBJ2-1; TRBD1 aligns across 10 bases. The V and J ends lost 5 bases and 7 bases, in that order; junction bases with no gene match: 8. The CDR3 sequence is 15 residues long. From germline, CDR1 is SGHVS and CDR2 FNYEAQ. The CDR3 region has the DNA TGTGCCAGCAGCCCACGGACAGGGGGATGGAATGAGCAGTTCTTC. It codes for CASSPRTGGWNEQFF.

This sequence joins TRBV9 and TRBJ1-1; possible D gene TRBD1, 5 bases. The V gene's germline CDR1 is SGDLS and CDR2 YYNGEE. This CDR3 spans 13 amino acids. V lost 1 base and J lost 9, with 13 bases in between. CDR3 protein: CASSVIDSGKAFF. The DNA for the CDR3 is TGTGCCAGCAGCGTAATCGACTCAGGGAAAGCTTTCTTT.

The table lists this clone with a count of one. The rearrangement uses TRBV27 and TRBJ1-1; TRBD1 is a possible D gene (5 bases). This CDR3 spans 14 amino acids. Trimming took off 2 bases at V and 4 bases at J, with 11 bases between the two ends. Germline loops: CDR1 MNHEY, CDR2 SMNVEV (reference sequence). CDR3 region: CASSLTHGGTEAFF. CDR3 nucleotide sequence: TGTGCCAGCAGTTTAACCCACGGGGGCACTGAAGCTTTCTTT.

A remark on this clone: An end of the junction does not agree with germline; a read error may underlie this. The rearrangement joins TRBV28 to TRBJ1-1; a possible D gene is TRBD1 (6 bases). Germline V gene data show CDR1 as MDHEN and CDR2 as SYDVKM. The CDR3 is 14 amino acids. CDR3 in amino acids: CASSQDSGNAEAFF. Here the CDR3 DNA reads TGTGCCAGCAGTCAGGACAGTGGGAACGCTGAAGCTTTCTTT.

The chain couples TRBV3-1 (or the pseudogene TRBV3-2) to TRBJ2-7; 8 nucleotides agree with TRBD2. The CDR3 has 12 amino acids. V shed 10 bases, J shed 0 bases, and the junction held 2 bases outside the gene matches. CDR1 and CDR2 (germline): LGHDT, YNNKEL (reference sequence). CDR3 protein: CATGRDSYEQYF. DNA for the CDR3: TGTGCCACCGGGAGGGACTCCTACGAGCAGTACTTC.

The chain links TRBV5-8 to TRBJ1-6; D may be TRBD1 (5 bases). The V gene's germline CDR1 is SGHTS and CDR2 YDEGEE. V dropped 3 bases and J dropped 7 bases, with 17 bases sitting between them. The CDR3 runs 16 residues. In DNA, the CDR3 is TGTGCCAGCAGCTCGGTGACCGGGACGGGGAATTCACCCCTCCACTTT. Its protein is CASSSVTGTGNSPLHF.

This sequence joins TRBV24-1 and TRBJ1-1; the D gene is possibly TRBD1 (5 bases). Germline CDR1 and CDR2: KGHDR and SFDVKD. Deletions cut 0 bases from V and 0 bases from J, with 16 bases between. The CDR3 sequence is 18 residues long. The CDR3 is CATSDLIRWGVLNTEAFF. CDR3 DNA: TGTGCCACCAGTGATTTGATTCGGTGGGGGGTTTTGAACACTGAAGCTTTCTTT.

Here the CDR3 reads CASSLAKGGEQFF. CDR3 coding DNA: TGTGCCAGCAGCTTGGCCAAGGGTGGTGAGCAGTTCTTC. V and J are TRBV5-8 and TRBJ2-1, with D unresolved. This CDR3 has 13 residues. Trimming removed 0 bases at V and 9 bases at J, with 10 bases between. From germline, CDR1 is SGHTS and CDR2 YDEGEE.

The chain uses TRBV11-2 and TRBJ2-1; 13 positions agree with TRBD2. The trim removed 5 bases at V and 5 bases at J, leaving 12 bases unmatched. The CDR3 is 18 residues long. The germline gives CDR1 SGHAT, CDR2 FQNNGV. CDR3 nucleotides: TGTGCCAGCAGCACCCGTCCGACACTAGCGGGGGGGAACAATGAGCAGTTCTTC. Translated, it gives CASSTRPTLAGGNNEQFF.

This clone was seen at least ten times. CDR3 residues: CASRGVENTEAFF. CDR3 nucleotides: TGTGCCAGCAGAGGGGTCGAGAACACTGAAGCTTTCTTT. This rearrangement joins TRBV28 to TRBJ1-1, with D perhaps matching TRBD1 (5 bases). The CDR3 has 13 amino acids. Germline CDR1 and CDR2: MDHEN and SYDVKM. Trimming took off 6 bases at V and 1 base at J, with 9 bases between the two ends.

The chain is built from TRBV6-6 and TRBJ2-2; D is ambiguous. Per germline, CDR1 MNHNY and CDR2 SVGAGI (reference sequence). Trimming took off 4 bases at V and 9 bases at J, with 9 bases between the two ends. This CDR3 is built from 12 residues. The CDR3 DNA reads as TGTGCCAGCAGTTCAAACAGTAGGGAGCTGTTTTTT. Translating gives CASSSNSRELFF.

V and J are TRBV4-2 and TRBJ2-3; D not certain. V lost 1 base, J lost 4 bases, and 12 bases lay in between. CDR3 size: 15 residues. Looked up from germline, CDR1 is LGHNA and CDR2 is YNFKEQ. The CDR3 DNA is TGTGCCAGCAGCCAAGTGTCCCAGGTCGCAGATACGCAGTATTTT. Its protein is CASSQVSQVADTQYF.

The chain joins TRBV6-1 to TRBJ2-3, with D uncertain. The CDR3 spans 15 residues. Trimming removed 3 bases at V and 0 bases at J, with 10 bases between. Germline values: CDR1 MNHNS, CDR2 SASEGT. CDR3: CASSDRAASTDTQYF. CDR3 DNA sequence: TGTGCCAGCAGTGACCGTGCCGCAAGCACAGATACGCAGTATTTT.

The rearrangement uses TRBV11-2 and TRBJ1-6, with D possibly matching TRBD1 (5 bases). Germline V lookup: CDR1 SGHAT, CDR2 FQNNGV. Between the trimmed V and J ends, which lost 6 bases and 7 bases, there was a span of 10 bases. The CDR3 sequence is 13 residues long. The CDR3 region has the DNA TGTGCCAGCAGGATTCAGGGAAATTCACCCCTCCACTTT. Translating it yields CASRIQGNSPLHF.

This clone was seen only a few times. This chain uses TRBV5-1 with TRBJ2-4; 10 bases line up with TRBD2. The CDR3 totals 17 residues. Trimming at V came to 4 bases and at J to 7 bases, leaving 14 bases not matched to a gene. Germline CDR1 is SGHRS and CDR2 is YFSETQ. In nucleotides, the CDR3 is TGCGCCAGCAGCGGGGGGACACGGGGACTAGCGACGAACATTCAGTACTTC. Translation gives CASSGGTRGLATNIQYF.

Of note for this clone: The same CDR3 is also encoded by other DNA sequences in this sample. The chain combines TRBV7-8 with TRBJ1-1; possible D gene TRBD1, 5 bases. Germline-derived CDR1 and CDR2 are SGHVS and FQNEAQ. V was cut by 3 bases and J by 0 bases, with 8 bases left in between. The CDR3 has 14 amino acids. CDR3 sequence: CASSLGTVNTEAFF. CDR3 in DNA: TGTGCCAGCAGCTTGGGGACGGTGAACACTGAAGCTTTCTTT.

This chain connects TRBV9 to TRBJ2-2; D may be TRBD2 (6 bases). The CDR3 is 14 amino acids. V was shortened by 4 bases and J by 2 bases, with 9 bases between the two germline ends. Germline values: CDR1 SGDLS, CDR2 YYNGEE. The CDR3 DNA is TGTGCCAGCAGCCGAGCGGGTAACACCGGGGAGCTGTTTTTT. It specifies CASSRAGNTGELFF.

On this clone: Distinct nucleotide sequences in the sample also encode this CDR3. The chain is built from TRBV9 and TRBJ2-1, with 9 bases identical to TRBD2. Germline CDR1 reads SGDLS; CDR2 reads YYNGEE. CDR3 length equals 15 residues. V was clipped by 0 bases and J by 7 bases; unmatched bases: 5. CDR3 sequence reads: CASSVGRGGRNEQFF. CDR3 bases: TGTGCCAGCAGCGTAGGGCGGGGGGGCCGAAATGAGCAGTTCTTC.

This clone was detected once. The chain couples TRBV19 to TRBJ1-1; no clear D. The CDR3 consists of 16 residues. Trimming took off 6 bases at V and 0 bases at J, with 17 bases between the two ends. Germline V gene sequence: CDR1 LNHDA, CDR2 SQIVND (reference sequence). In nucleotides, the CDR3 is TGTGCCAGTAGGGGTAACAGCGCGATTATGAACACTGAAGCTTTCTTT. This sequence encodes CASRGNSAIMNTEAFF.

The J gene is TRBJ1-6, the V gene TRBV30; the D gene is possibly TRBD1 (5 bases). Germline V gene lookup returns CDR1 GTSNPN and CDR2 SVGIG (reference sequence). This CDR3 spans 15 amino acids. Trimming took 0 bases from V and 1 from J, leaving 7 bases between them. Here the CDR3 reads CAWSVRESYNSPLHF. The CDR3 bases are TGTGCCTGGAGTGTCAGGGAGTCCTATAATTCACCCCTCCACTTT.

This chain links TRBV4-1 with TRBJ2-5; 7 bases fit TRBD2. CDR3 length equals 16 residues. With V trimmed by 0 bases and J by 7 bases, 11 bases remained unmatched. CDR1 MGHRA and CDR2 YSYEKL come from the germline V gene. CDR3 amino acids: CASSQEGTSDRGTQYF. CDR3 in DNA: TGCGCCAGCAGCCAAGAAGGCACTAGCGACCGCGGGACCCAGTACTTC.

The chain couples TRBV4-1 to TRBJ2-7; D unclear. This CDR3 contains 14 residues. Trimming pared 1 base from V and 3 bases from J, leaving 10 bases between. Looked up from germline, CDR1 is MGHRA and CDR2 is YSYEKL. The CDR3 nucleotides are TGCGCCAGCAGCCAAGGAAATGTTGGCTACGAGCAGTACTTC. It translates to CASSQGNVGYEQYF.

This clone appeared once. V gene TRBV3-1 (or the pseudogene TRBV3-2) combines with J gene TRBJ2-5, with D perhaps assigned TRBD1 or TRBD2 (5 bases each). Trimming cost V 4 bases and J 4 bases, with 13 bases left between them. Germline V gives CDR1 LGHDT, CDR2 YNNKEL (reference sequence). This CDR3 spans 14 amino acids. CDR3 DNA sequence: TGTGCCAGCAGCCCAAGGGGTGCGGGAGAGACCCAGTACTTC. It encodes CASSPRGAGETQYF.

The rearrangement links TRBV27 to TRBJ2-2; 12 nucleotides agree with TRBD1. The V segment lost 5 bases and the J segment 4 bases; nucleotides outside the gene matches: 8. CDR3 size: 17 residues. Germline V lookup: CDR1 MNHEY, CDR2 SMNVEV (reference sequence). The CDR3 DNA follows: TGTGCCAGCAGTCCCCGGGACAGGGGGCTAGTCACCGGGGAGCTGTTTTTT. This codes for CASSPRDRGLVTGELFF.

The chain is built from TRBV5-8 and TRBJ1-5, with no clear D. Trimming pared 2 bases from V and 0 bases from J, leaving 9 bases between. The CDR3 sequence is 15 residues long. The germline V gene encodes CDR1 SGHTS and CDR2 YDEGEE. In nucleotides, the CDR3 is TGTGCCAGCAGCTTTTCCTTTCTTAGCAATCAGCCCCAGCATTTT. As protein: CASSFSFLSNQPQHF.

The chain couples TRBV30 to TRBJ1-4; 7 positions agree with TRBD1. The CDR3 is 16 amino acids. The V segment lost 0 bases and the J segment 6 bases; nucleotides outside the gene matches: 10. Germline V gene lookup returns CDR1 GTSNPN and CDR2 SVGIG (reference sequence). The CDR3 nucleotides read TGTGCCTGGAGTGTTCTACTAGGAACAGGGGATGAAAAACTGTTTTTT. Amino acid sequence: CAWSVLLGTGDEKLFF. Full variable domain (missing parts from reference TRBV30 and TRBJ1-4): SQTIHQWPATLVQPVGSPLSLECTVEGTSNPNLYWYRQAAGRGLQLLFYSVGIGQISSEVPQNLSASRPQDRQFILSSKKLLLSDSGFYLCAWSVLLGTGDEKLFFGSGTQLSVL.

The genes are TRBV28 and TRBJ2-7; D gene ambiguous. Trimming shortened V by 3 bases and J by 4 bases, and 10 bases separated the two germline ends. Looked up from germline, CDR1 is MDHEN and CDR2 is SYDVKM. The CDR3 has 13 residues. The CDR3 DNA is TGTGCCAGCAGTTTGTCCAGGCTATACGAGCAGTACTTC. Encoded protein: CASSLSRLYEQYF. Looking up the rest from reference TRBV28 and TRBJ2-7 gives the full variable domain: DVKVTQSSRYLVKRTGEKVFLECVQDMDHENMFWYRQDPGLGLRLIYFSYDVKMKEKGDIPEGYSVSREKKERFSLILESASTNQTSMYLCASSLSRLYEQYFGPGTRLTVT.